The clone carrying this TCR beta chain occurred a few times. These data come from a study of T cell changes during pregnancy in multiple sclerosis. V trimming: 0 bases; J trimming: 6 bases; junction bases outside the gene matches: 6. Germline values: CDR1 LGHNA, CDR2 YNFKEQ. The CDR3 runs to 17 residues. Some clones are missing from TCRdb's copy, which holds only in-frame ones; the method was immunoSEQ multiplex PCR. The sample records about 41,000 clones, roughly 87% being singletons. The sequence came from a female donor with multiple sclerosis, enrolled in a pregnancy study. The sequencing used CD4+ T cells from peripheral blood mononuclear cells, collected in the first trimester of pregnancy. This chain links TRBV4-2 with TRBJ2-2; 11 positions agree with TRBD2. The CDR3 protein is CASSQDGLAGGPGELFF. CDR3 DNA sequence: TGTGCCAGCAGCCAAGATGGGCTAGCGGGAGGACCCGGGGAGCTGTTTTTT.